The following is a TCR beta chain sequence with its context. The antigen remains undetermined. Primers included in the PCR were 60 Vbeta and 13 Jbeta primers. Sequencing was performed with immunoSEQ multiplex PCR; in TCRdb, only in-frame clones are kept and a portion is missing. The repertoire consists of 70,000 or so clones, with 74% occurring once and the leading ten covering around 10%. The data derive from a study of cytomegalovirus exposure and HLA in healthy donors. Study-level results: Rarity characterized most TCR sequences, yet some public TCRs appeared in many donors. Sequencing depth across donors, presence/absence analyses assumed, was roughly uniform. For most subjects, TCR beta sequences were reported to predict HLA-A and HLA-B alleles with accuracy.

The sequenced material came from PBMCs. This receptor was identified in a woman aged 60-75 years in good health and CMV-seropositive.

The CDR3, as DNA: TGTGCCAGCAGCGATAGCGGCTCGAACACCGGGGAGCTGTTTTTT. Translating gives CASSDSGSNTGELFF. The rearrangement joins TRBV9 to TRBJ2-2, with a possible D match to TRBD2 (6 bases). The CDR3 runs to 15 residues. Germline values: CDR1 SGDLS, CDR2 YYNGEE. V was pared by 3 bases and J by 0 bases, with 9 bases between. The whole variable domain, filled in from reference TRBV9 and TRBJ2-2, reads DSGVTQTPKHLITATGQRVTLRCSPRSGDLSVYWYQQSLDQGLQFLIQYYNGEERAKGNILERFSAQQFPDLHSELNLSSLELGDSALYFCASSDSGSNTGELFFGEGSRLTVL.